This T cell receptor (beta chain) was documented in a study of blood T cell repertoires in COVID-19. This CDR3 has 15 amino acids. Germline V gene sequence: CDR1 SEHNR, CDR2 FQNEAQ (reference sequence). Trimming cost V 1 base and J 3 bases, with 13 bases left between them. Per the study methods: Amplification of reference gene primers was used by the study to estimate nucleated cell counts. Clones were read by immunoSEQ multiplex PCR, and TCRdb kept only the in-frame ones, dropping some. The V and J calls and the clone size are those of that table, but D and trimming were determined from the DNA. Of some 330,000 clones in the sample, around 90% were seen once.

The sequence was obtained from a young man who had recovered from COVID-19. The genes are TRBV7-9 and TRBJ2-7; D may be TRBD2 (5 bases). The sequenced material came from PBMCs or T cells enriched from blood (not recorded which). CDR3 amino acids: CASSLVGVRGYEQYF. CDR3 bases: TGTGCCAGCAGCTTAGTCGGGGTCAGAGGCTACGAGCAGTACTTC.